Here is one TCR beta chain with its context. Its antigen remains unknown. Sequencing used immunoSEQ multiplex PCR; TCRdb keeps in-frame clones, though not all of them. The sample has about 120,000 clones, 80% to 90% seen once. This entry comes from a study of T cell responses to AZD1222 COVID-19 vaccine. Study conclusions and caveats: Distributed over spike, vaccine-associated CD4 TCRs predominated at 160-218 and 743-854. Two AZD1222 doses significantly raised spike-specific TCR breadth and depth over controls.

Pooling of second doses given at about 4 or about 12 weeks was done. Germline V gene lookup returns CDR1 MGHRA and CDR2 YSYEKL. The V gene end was trimmed by 1 base and the J gene end by 1 base; junction bases not matched to a gene: 12. The CDR3 is 18 residues long. The clonotype comes from an adult who received the AZD1222 COVID-19 vaccine. The specimen comprised peripheral blood, sampled 28 days after the second AZD1222 dose. The chain employs TRBV4-1 and TRBJ1-1, with 7 bases identical to TRBD1. This chain's CDR3 is CASSQGQTSGTANTEAFF. The CDR3 nucleotides read TGCGCCAGCAGCCAAGGACAAACCTCCGGGACAGCGAACACTGAAGCTTTCTTT.